The sequence of this TCR beta chain was determined in a study of cytomegalovirus exposure and HLA in healthy donors. Overall study results and limits: Specificity for CMV antigens was confirmed in vitro for a few of the CMV-associated chains. CMV serostatus was the sole immune exposure data available. Roughly even sequencing depth across donors was the assumption behind the presence/absence analyses. TCR beta V- and J-gene trimming was later associated with a missense DCLRE1C variant.

This CDR3 contains 14 residues. The germline gives CDR1 MGHDK, CDR2 SYGVNS. Trimming cost V 10 bases and J 3 bases, with 19 bases left between them. To note about this clone: What it binds is unknown.

Researchers ran the PCR with 60 Vbeta and 13 Jbeta primers. Profiled with immunoSEQ multiplex PCR; TCRdb holds only in-frame clones, not every one. In total, the table holds about 67,000 clones. The clonotype comes from a middle-aged woman in good health and CMV-seropositive. The chain joins TRBV25-1 to TRBJ2-7; perhaps TRBD2 as D (6 bases). Sample: PBMCs. DNA of the CDR3: TGTGCCACTCTAGGGGACTCGAGATTCTACGAGCAGTACTTC. Translating it yields CATLGDSRFYEQYF.